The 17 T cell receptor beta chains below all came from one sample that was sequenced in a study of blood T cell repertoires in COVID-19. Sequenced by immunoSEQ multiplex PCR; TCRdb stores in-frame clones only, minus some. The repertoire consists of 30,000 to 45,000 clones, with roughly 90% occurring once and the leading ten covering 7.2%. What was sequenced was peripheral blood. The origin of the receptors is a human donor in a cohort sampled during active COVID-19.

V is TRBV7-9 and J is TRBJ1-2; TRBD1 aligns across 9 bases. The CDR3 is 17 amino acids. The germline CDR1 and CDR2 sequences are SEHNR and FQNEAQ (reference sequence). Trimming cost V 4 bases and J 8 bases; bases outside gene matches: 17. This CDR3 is CASSSAPGQGNIGGYTF. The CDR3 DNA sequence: TGTGCCAGCAGCTCAGCCCCGGGACAGGGAAATATCGGAGGCTACACCTTC.

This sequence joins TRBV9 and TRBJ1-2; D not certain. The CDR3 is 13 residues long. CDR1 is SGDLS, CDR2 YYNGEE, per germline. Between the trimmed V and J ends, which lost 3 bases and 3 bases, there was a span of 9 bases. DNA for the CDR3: TGTGCCAGCAGCGGCCGGGAGTACTATGGCTACACCTTC. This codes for CASSGREYYGYTF.

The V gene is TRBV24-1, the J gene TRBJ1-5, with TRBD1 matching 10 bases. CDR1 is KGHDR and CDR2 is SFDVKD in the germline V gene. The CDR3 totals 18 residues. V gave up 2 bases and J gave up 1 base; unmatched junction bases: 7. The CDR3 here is CATSDSTGTGESNQPQHF. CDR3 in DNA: TGTGCCACCAGTGATTCAACCGGGACAGGGGAGAGCAATCAGCCCCAGCATTTT.

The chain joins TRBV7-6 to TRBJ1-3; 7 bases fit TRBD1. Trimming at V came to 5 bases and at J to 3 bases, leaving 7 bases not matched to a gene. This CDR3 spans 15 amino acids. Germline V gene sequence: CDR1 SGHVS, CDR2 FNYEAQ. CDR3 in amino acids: CASSALRDSGNTIYF. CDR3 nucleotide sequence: TGTGCCAGCAGCGCACTCCGGGACAGTGGAAACACCATATATTTT. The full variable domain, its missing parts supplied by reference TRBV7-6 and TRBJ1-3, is GAGVSQSPRYKVTKRGQDVALRCDPISGHVSLYWYRQALGQGPEFLTYFNYEAQQDKSGLPNDRFSAERPEGSISTLTIQRTEQRDSAMYRCASSALRDSGNTIYFGEGSWLTVV.

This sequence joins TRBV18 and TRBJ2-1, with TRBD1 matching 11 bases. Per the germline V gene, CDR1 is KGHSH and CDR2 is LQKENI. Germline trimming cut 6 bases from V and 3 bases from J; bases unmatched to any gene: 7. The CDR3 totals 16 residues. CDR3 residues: CASSPSGTGGYNEQFF. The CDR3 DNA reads TGTGCCAGCTCCCCTTCCGGGACAGGGGGCTACAATGAGCAGTTCTTC.

In DNA form, the CDR3 reads TGTGCCAGTAGTATGGCCGGGTTGCAGCCCCAGCATTTT. Protein: CASSMAGLQPQHF. The gene calls are TRBV19 and TRBJ1-5; D is unresolved. Trimming removed 3 bases from V and 7 bases from J, with 10 bases in between. CDR1 and CDR2 from the germline V gene are LNHDA and SQIVND (reference sequence). This CDR3 is built from 13 residues.

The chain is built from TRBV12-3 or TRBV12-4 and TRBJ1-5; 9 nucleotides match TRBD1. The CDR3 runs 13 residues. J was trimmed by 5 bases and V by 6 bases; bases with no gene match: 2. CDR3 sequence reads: CASRGQGDQPQHF. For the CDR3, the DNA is TGTGCCAGCAGGGGACAGGGAGATCAGCCCCAGCATTTT.

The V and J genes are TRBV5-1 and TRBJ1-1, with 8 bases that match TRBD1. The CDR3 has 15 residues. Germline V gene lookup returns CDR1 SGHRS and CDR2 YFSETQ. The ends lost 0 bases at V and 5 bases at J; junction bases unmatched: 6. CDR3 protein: CASSLVTGGSTEAFF. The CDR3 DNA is TGCGCCAGCAGCTTGGTAACAGGGGGAAGTACTGAAGCTTTCTTT.

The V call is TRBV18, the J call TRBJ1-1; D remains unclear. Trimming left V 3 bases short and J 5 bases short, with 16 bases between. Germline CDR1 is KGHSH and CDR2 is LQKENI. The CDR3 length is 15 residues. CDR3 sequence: CASSPRREGGTEAFF. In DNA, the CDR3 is TGTGCCAGCTCACCCCGCCGGGAGGGAGGGACTGAAGCTTTCTTT.

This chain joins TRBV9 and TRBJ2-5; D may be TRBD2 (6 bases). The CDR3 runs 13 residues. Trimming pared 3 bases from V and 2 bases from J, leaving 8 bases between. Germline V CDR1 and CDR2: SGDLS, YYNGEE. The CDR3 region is CASSAGEQETQYF. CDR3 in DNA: TGTGCCAGCAGCGCGGGGGAGCAAGAGACCCAGTACTTC.

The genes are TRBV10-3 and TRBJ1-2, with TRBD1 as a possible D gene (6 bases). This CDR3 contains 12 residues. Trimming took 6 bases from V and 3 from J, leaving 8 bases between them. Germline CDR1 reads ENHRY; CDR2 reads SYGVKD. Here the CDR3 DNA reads TGTGCCATCAGACAGGGTGACTATGGCTACACCTTC. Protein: CAIRQGDYGYTF.

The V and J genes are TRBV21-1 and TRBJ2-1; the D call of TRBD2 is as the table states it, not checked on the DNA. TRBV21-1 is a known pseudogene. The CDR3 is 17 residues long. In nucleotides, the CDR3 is TGTGCCAGCAGCAACGACCAGACTAGCGGGCCATACAATGAGCAGTTCTTC. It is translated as CASSNDQTSGPYNEQFF.

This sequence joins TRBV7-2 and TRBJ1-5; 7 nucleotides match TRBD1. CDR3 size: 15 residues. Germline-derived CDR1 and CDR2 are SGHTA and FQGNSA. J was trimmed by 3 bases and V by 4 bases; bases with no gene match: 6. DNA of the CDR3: TGTGCCAGCAGCTCCGCGGGACAGCACAATCAGCCCCAGCATTTT. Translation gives CASSSAGQHNQPQHF.

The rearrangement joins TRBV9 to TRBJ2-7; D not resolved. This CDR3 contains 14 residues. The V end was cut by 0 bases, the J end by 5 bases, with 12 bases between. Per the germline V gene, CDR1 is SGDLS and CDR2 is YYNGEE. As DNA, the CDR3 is TGTGCCAGCAGCGTAGCGCCAGGTTCCAACGAGCAGTACTTC. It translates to CASSVAPGSNEQYF.

The CDR3 DNA follows: TGCGCCAGCAGCCAGGTACCAGGGGTGATGAACACTGAAGCTTTCTTT. Translating it yields CASSQVPGVMNTEAFF. V is TRBV4-1 and J is TRBJ1-1; D might be TRBD1 (6 bases). Germline assignment: CDR1 MGHRA and CDR2 YSYEKL. The CDR3 consists of 16 residues. Trimming removed 3 bases from V and 0 bases from J, with 14 bases in between.

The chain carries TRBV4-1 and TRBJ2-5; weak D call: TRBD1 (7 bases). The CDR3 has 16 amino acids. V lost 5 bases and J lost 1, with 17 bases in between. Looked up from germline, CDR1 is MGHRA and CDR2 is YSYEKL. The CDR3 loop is CASSSAGQRFQETQYF. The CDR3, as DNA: TGCGCCAGCAGCTCCGCGGGACAGCGCTTCCAAGAGACCCAGTACTTC.

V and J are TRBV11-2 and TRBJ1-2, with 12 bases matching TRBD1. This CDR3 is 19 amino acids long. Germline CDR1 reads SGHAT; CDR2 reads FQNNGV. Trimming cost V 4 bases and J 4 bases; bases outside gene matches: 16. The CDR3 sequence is CASSSYHFGTGGPFYGYTF. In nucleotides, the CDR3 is TGTGCCAGCAGCTCGTATCATTTCGGGACAGGGGGCCCATTCTATGGCTACACCTTC.